What follows is one T cell receptor beta chain and its context. Its target is not known. Unique molecular identifiers were attached to individual cDNA molecules. TCRdb re-analysed the 5' RACE reads in MiXCR, keeping a single row per CDR3 protein. The data show approximately 76,000 distinct CDR3 sequences, about 10% seen once. This record belongs to a study of early T cells in non-severe SARS-CoV-2 infection. Overall study: Bulk RNA isolated from unsorted whole blood underwent sequencing; chains were not paired. General study results and limits: VDJdb matching favored anti-spike CD8 responses, missing private and CD4 specificities.

Trimming removed 6 bases at V and 8 bases at J, with 11 bases between. This CDR3 has 11 residues. The germline V gene encodes CDR1 SQVTM and CDR2 ANQGSEA. The source material was whole blood. The chain joins TRBV29-1 to TRBJ2-1; a possible D gene is TRBD2 (5 bases). This receptor was obtained from an adult who was a healthcare worker with PCR-confirmed SARS-CoV-2 infection or an uninfected control (not recorded which). The CDR3 bases are TGCAGCGTAAGCGGACGTGATGAGCAGTTCTTC. Its protein is CSVSGRDEQFF.